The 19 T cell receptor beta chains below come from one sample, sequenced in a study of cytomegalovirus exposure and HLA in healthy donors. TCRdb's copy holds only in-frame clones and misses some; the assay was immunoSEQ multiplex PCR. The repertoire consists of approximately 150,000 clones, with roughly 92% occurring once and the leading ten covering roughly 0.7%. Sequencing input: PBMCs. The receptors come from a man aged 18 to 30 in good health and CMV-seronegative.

The CDR3 sequence: CSVEDWRGRASNYGYTF. CDR3 sequence (DNA): TGCAGCGTTGAAGATTGGAGGGGAAGAGCCTCTAACTATGGCTACACCTTC. The chain links TRBV29-1 to TRBJ1-2; tentatively, D is TRBD1 (5 bases). CDR3 size: 17 residues. Per the germline V gene, CDR1 is SQVTM and CDR2 is ANQGSEA. The ends were cut back, 0 bases at V and 0 bases at J, with 17 bases in the middle.

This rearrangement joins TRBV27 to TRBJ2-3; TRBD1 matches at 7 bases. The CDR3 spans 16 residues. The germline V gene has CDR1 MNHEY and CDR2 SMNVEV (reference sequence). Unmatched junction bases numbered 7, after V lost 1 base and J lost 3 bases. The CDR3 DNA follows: TGTGCCAGCAGTTTATTGGCAGGGGGTTGGACAGATACGCAGTATTTT. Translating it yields CASSLLAGGWTDTQYF.

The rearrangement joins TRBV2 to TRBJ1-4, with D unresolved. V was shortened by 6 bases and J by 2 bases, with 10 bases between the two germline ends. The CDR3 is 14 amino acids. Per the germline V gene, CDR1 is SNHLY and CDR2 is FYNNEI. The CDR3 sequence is CASSQTYTNEKLFF. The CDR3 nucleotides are TGTGCCAGCAGCCAGACTTATACTAATGAAAAACTGTTTTTT.

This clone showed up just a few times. The CDR3 reads CASSSRQATNEKLFF. CDR3 nucleotides: TGTGCCAGCAGCTCCCGACAGGCAACTAATGAAAAACTGTTTTTT. The gene calls are TRBV7-9 and TRBJ1-4; weak D call: TRBD1 (6 bases). CDR1 SEHNR and CDR2 FQNEAQ come from the germline V gene (reference sequence). V lost 4 bases to trimming and J lost 0 bases, with 9 bases between them. The CDR3 is 15 amino acids.

CDR3 sequence: CASSQGGANEKLFF. CDR3 in DNA: TGCGCCAGCAGCCAGGGGGGAGCTAATGAAAAACTGTTTTTT. The gene calls are TRBV4-1 and TRBJ1-4; weak D call: TRBD1 (5 bases). V was pared by 3 bases and J by 3 bases, with 8 bases between. Germline lookup yields CDR1 MGHRA and CDR2 YSYEKL. The CDR3 has 14 residues.

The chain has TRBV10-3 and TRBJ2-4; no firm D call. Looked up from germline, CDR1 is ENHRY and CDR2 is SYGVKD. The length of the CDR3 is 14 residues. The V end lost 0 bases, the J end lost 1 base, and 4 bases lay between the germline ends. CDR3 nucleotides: TGTGCCATCAGTGAGTCTATGGCCAAAAACATTCAGTACTTC. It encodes CAISESMAKNIQYF.

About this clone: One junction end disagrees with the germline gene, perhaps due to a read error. In nucleotides, the CDR3 is TGTGCCAGCAGTTACTCGGTTCAAGGACAGGGAGTCCTCTTC. Its translation: CASSYSVQGQGVLF. V gene TRBV6-5 combines with J gene TRBJ2-7; TRBD1 aligns across 8 bases. Germline CDR1 reads MNHEY; CDR2 reads SVGAGI. The CDR3 covers 14 residues.

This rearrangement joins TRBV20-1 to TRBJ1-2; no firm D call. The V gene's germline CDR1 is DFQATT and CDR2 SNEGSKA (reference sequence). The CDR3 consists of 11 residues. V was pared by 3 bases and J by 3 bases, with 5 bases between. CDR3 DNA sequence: TGCAGTGCTAGCTCGGACTATGGCTACACCTTC. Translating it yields CSASSDYGYTF.

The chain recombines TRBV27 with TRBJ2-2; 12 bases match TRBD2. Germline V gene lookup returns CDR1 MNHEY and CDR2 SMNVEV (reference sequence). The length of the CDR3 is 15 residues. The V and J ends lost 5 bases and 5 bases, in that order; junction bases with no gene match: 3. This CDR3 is CASSPSGGGTGELFF. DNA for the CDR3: TGTGCCAGCAGTCCTAGCGGGGGGGGAACCGGGGAGCTGTTTTTT.

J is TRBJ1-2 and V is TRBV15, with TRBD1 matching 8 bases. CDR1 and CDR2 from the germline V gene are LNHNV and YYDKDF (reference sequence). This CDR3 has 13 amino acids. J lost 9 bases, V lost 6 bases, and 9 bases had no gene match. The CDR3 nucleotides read TGTGCCACCAGGGACAGGGCCAAGGGAAGCTACACCTTC. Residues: CATRDRAKGSYTF.

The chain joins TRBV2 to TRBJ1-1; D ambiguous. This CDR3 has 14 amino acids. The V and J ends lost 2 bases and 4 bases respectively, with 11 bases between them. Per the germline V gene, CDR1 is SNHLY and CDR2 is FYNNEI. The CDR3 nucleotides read TGTGCCAGCAGTGAACAGGTTCGTGGCACTGAAGCTTTCTTT. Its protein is CASSEQVRGTEAFF.

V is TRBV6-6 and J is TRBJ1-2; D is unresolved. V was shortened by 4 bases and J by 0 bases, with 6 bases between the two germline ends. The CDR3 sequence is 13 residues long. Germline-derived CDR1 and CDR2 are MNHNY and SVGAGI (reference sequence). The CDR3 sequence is CASSLEPNYGYTF. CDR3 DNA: TGTGCCAGCAGTTTAGAGCCTAACTATGGCTACACCTTC.

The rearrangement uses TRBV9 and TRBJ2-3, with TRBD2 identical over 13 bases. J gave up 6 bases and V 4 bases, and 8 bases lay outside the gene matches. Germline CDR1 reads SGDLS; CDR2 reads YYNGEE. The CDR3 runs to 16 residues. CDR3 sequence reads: CASSPTSGGDRDTQYF. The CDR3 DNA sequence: TGTGCCAGCAGCCCTACTAGCGGGGGGGATCGCGATACGCAGTATTTT. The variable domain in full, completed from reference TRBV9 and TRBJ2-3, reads DSGVTQTPKHLITATGQRVTLRCSPRSGDLSVYWYQQSLDQGLQFLIQYYNGEERAKGNILERFSAQQFPDLHSELNLSSLELGDSALYFCASSPTSGGDRDTQYFGPGTRLTVL.

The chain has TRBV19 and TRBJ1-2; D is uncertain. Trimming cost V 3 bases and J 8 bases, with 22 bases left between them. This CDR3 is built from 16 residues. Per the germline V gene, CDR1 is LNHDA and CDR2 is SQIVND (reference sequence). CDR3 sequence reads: CASSIEDDWHFQGYTF. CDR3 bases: TGTGCCAGTAGTATCGAGGATGACTGGCACTTTCAAGGCTACACCTTC.

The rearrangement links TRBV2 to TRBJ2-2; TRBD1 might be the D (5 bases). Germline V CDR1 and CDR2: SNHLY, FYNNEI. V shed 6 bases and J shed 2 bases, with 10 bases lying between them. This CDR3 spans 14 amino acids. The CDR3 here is CASRGQTNTGELFF. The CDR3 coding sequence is TGTGCCAGCAGGGGGCAAACCAACACCGGGGAGCTGTTTTTT.

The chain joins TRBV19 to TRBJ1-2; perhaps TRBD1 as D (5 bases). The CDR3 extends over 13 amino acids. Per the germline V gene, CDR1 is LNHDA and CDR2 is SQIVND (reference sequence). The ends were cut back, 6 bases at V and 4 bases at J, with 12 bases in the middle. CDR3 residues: CASSRRRGYGYTF. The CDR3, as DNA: TGTGCCAGTAGCCGACGGAGGGGCTATGGCTACACCTTC.

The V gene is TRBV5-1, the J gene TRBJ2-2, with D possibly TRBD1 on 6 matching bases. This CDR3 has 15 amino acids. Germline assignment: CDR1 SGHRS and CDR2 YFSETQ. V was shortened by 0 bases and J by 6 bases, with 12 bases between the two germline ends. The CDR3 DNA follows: TGCGCCAGCAGCTTGGGGTCAGGGGACGCCGGGGAGCTGTTTTTT. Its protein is CASSLGSGDAGELFF.

CDR3 sequence (DNA): TGTGCCAGCAGTTTCCGGACAGGGGGCATTCAGTACTTC. It translates to CASSFRTGGIQYF. The chain employs TRBV6-1 and TRBJ2-4; TRBD1 aligns across 10 bases. This CDR3 spans 13 amino acids. The germline V gene encodes CDR1 MNHNS and CDR2 SASEGT. V trimming: 5 bases; J trimming: 9 bases; junction bases outside the gene matches: 4.

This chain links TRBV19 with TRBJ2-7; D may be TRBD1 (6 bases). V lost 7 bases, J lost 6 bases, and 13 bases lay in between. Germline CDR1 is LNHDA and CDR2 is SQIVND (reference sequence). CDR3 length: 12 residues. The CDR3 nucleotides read TGTGCCAGTACAAACAGGGTCTTCGAGCAGTACGTC. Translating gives CASTNRVFEQYV.